A single TCR beta chain is shown here with its context. The antigen it binds to is not known. Within one base of it there is no much larger clone, and no base qualities were kept. These data belong to a study of cytomegalovirus exposure and HLA in healthy donors (dated by TCRdb to about 2017). Regarding the complete study: An earlier analysis of roughly 630 of the donors reported approximately 270 Gb of sequence data and roughly 110 million unique TCR beta sequences from roughly 180 million T cells. An early release that covered 640 HLA-typed donors contained approximately 300 gigabases of sequencing data and tens of millions of unique TCR sequences. The genetic ancestry cluster associated with self-reported Caucasian donors included around four fifths of the roughly 390 genotyped donors. The study aimed to test whether signatures of past pathogen exposure could be identified by cataloging public T cell receptors. The study used immunosequencing to profile the T cell repertoires of under 700 subjects and linked those repertoires to cytomegalovirus serostatus. Along with the approximately 700-subject first cohort, a separate validation cohort of over 90 different subjects was used. To predict cytomegalovirus infection status, the study combined high-throughput TCR immunosequencing, statistical association of individual TCRs with disease status, and machine learning. A later analysis re-analyzed previously published TCR beta repertoires from 660 or so donors and added high-resolution HLA genotyping to study TCR occurrence patterns. Rather than drawing on any new phenotypic data, the later analysis identified candidate immune exposures from TCR beta sequences and the way those sequences occurred across donors. An earlier analysis of about 620 of the donors applied high-throughput TCR beta sequencing to assess whether each TCR beta V gene segment acted as functional or pseudogenic. Donor age, sex, ethnicity and CMV serostatus were collected together with the repertoire data. A later genetic analysis took genome-wide SNP genotypes for about three fifths of the 666 donors and used that subset as a discovery cohort. All discovery cohort repertoires had been generated on a single sequencing platform. HLA typing included class I and class II loci at four-digit resolution. Typing coverage differed by locus: A, B, C, DRB1 and DQB1 were typed in roughly 620-630 donors, DQA1 in 522, DPA1 in around 610, and DPB1 in 400 to 490. About 5 DR-DQ haplotypes were handled as single units for association and clustering, since linkage in the cohort was strong. Among some 400 genotyped donors of the cohort, an average of roughly 230,000 unique TCR beta nucleotide sequences was sequenced per donor, of which about 19% were non-productive. General study outcomes and caveats: At a false discovery rate of 0.05, a later analysis linked 15,000 to 20,000 TCR beta sequences to specific HLA alleles. A cluster of highly shared sequence variants was judged likely to represent a technical artifact of the sequencing pipeline. Across donors, most TCR sequences were observed very rarely, whereas some public TCRs were present in many individuals. Sequencing depth was assumed to be roughly uniform across donors in the presence/absence analyses, though that assumption may not hold. In a later analysis, HLA-associated TCR beta chains were found to be more clonally expanded and to have lower generation probabilities than equally common non-associated chains. A later genetic analysis reported fewer N-insertions in productive TCRs among donors in an Asian-associated ancestry cluster than the roughly 700-donor mean. HLA typing was unavailable for some donors at each locus, so association tests used only the typed subset. In a later analysis, several top co-occurrence clusters were reported to appear linked to parvovirus B19, influenza, CMV and Epstein-Barr virus. A total of 164 TCR beta chains were listed by the study as associated with cytomegalovirus. The only immune exposure information available for the cohort was CMV serostatus. The earlier analysis of nearly 600 of the donors excluded roughly 17 rarely observed V segments, including chromosome 9 orphons, because counts were too low. A further reported finding was that TCR beta sequences accurately predicted the HLA-A and HLA-B alleles for most subjects in the first cohort. Strong co-occurrence of HLA alleles, especially DR and DQ, made assigning TCR associations to individual alleles difficult. Only TCR beta chains were sequenced in this cohort, and the absence of alpha or paired-chain data limited detectable features. In an earlier analysis of about 550 of the donors, most TCR beta V segments were observed in productive rearrangements about 90% or about 30% of the time, broadly matching IMGT annotations. Some IMGT-functional V segments, including TRBV6-2 and TRBV6-3, could not be told apart with the 87-base-pair reads, so those segments were excluded. Linkage disequilibrium might explain the correlated functional status among segregating V segments, but an unknown experimental factor could not be excluded. According to a later analysis, TCR association rates differed among HLA loci, with DRB1 alleles showing the most associated TCRs and HLA-C alleles showing the fewest. A later genetic analysis associated a missense DCLRE1C variant with V-gene and J-gene trimming of TCR beta chains, and an independent cohort replicated the association. The authors suggested that the approach could potentially be generalized to other disease states and immunological phenotypes. A later analysis found that most CMV-associated TCR beta chains appeared HLA-restricted, with HLA associations seemingly driven largely by CMV exposure. The classifier was reported to diagnose cytomegalovirus status with high specificity and sensitivity in both the original and validation cohorts. A few of the identified cytomegalovirus-associated TCR beta chains were confirmed in vitro to be specific for cytomegalovirus antigens.

The cohort comprised around 690 healthy bone marrow donors. At the time of sampling, every cohort member was nominally healthy, though immune exposures that went unrecorded were likely present. The donor was CMV seropositive and belonged to the group of 250 to 350 seropositive cohort members. A peripheral blood sample was collected from each donor, and TCR beta sequencing was performed on peripheral blood mononuclear cells. Genomic DNA extraction from the blood cell samples was performed with the Qiagen DNeasy Blood Extraction Kit. A distance of 18 bases separates the germline ends of V and J, which lose 4 bases and 8 bases respectively. The CDR3, cysteine through phenylalanine, is 15 amino acids long. Only the CDR3 part of the read is kept: 45 bases, read in frame from the first base. CDR1 and CDR2, per the germline V gene, are MRHNA and SNTAGT. The library was built by means of the immunoSEQ multiplex PCR assay. For the multiplex PCR, a mixture combining 60 forward primers for TCR Vbeta segments and 13 reverse primers for TCR Jbeta segments was used. Amplification of the CDR3 region of rearranged TCR beta genes was performed with a multiplex PCR assay on genomic DNA. On the Illumina HiSeq System, the amplified TCR beta libraries were sequenced as 87-base-pair reads. As for how the authors treated the data: Across the 500 to 850 repertoires, a later analysis counted 60 million to 90 million unique TCR beta chains, some 11 million of which were shared by at least two donors. Raw reads were error-corrected and collapsed into unique sequences with a nearest-neighbor algorithm that merged closely related sequences to remove PCR and sequencing errors. CDR3 sequences were aligned to IMGT reference sequences to assign V, D and J gene segments. For a sequence to be retained, at least a six-nucleotide match to both a V gene segment and a J gene segment was required. Rearrangements were classified as productive when the CDR3 lacked stop codons and remained in frame with V and J, and all other rearrangements were classified as non-productive. Following IMGT convention, CDR3 was defined as the stretch from the second conserved V-encoded cysteine to the conserved J-encoded phenylalanine. The earlier analysis of some 600 of the donors excluded sequences that lacked an unambiguous match to a single V gene segment. An earlier analysis of several hundred of the donors called V segments functional above 56.7% productive rearrangements and segregating when the between-donor standard deviation exceeded 5%. A statistical classification framework was developed to diagnose cytomegalovirus status using the catalog of TCR beta chain sequences. In a later analysis, TCR nucleotide sequences were compared against IMGT/GENE-DB human TR gene sequences so that V and J genes could be assigned. Using the TCRdist pipeline, a later analysis assigned CDR3 sequences along with most-parsimonious VDJ recombination scenarios. In a later analysis, each TCR beta chain was defined by its CDR3 amino acid sequence together with its V-gene family, and reads lacking a unique V-gene family were excluded. As a way to deal with suspected cross-contamination and a sequencing artifact, a later analysis dropped under 600 nucleotide sequences that were highly shared and had low generation probability. In a later analysis, a clonal expansion index was calculated for each public chain from normalized within-repertoire ranks of inferred template counts. In a later analysis, generation probabilities were computed using a VDJ recombination model fitted to out-of-frame rearrangements, and the results were checked against IGoR. In a later analysis, hypergeometric tests were used to score TCR-TCR, TCR-HLA and TCR-CMV co-occurrence, with a repertoire-size bias correction applied to TCR pairs. False discovery rates were estimated in a later analysis by permuting HLA or CMV assignments 20 times. In a later analysis, co-occurring TCRs were grouped using DBSCAN, and TCRdist sequence similarity was added for clustering within HLA-allele-positive subsets. Repertoires with fewer than 30,000 or more than 120,000 public chains, plus five repertoires with anomalous nucleotide sharing, were excluded from co-occurrence clustering. The immuneACCESS repertoire file appears here via TCRdb, limited to in-frame rearrangements. These files lack a portion of the clones; in checked studies, under half of the deficit traces to unresolved V genes, and the cause of the others is not known. That table is the source of V, J and clone size, and D and trimming were worked out from the DNA. Here the sample has 150,000 to 200,000 clones; nearly 70% occur a single time. 8.5% to 12% of the sample goes to the ten largest clones.

Sequencing used PBMCs. The TCR sequence derives from a man in his thirties or forties in good health and CMV-seropositive. Here the chain combines TRBV6-4 and TRBJ2-1, with an unclear D gene assignment. The CDR3 is CASSVEDGTTYEQFF. The DNA is as follows: TGTGCCAGCAGTGTAGAGGATGGCACAACATATGAGCAGTTCTTC.